The clone carrying this T cell receptor beta chain was counted a few times. Each sample used approximately 590 ng of genomic DNA from bulk tumor tissue. Several biopsies per primary tumor were taken during surgery, spaced as far apart as possible. Enrolled individuals presented with untreated, newly diagnosed non-small cell lung cancer and received curative surgery. This sample is drawn from a study of immune heterogeneity within non-small cell lung tumors. V was clipped by 8 bases and J by 7 bases; unmatched bases: 8. CDR3 length: 16 residues. TCR beta CDR3 was amplified by multiplex PCR, first round around 10 cycles, 32 V and 13 J primers. TCRdb recomputed calls from the multiplex PCR reads with MiXCR, one row per CDR3 protein. The sample consists of 10,000 to 15,000 distinct CDR3 sequences, 20% to 25% of them appearing once.

The sequenced material came from lung tumor tissue. This sequence originates from a man in his fifties with non-small cell lung cancer. J is TRBJ2-2 and V is TRBV12-3 or TRBV12-4, with 15 bases that match TRBD2. For the CDR3, the DNA is TGTGCCAGCGCCAGGACTAGCGGGAGGGTAGTCGGGGAGCTGTTTTTT. Translation gives CASARTSGRVVGELFF.